One sample yielded the 29 T cell receptor beta chains listed below, sequenced in a study of T cells expressing NK-cell markers. TCRdb re-called the 5' RACE reads and catalogs CDR3 proteins one per entry, DNA excluded. The sample table includes about 460,000 distinct CDR3 sequences. Material: blood T cells: a sorted CD56 or NKG2C T cell subset, CD4+ or CD8+ T cells, or bulk PBMC T cells (not recorded which). These receptors all stem from a woman aged 45-59 years in good health.

The chain employs TRBV7-9 and TRBJ2-1; TCRdb proposes TRBD2, but this gene call is untestable without DNA. This CDR3 has 15 residues. The germline CDR1 and CDR2 sequences are SEHNR and FQNEAQ (reference sequence). This CDR3 reads CASSPRTSLRDEQFF.

V gene TRBV12-3 or TRBV12-4 combines with J gene TRBJ2-5. This CDR3 has 16 amino acids. CDR3 protein: CASSSDVRVPQETQYF.

V and J are TRBV6-5 and TRBJ1-1. The germline CDR1 and CDR2 sequences are MNHEY and SVGAGI. This CDR3 contains 13 residues. The CDR3 region is CASSSRMKTEAFF.

The CDR3 here is CASSLVAGRPGFASPLHF. This chain connects TRBV11-2 to TRBJ1-6. The CDR3 consists of 18 residues. CDR1 and CDR2 from the germline V gene are SGHAT and FQNNGV.

The rearrangement uses TRBV3-1 and TRBJ1-3. CDR1 and CDR2 from the germline V gene are LGHDT and YNNKEL (reference sequence). The CDR3 consists of 13 residues. The CDR3: CASSPGSGNTIYF. The variable domain in full, completed from reference TRBV3-1 and TRBJ1-3, reads DTAVSQTPKYLVTQMGNDKSIKCEQNLGHDTMYWYKQDSKKFLKIMFSYNNKELIINETVPNRFSPKSPDKAHLNLHINSLELGDSAVYFCASSPGSGNTIYFGEGSWLTVV.

V is TRBV5-6 and J is TRBJ2-7. Germline V lookup: CDR1 SGHDT, CDR2 YYEEEE. The CDR3 runs 16 residues. The CDR3 loop is CASSLARDGWIDEQYF.

The chain recombines TRBV6-1 with TRBJ1-1. The germline CDR1 and CDR2 sequences are MNHNS and SASEGT. The CDR3 has 13 amino acids. The CDR3 here is CASRARRNTEAFF.

The CDR3 is CASSKRTTDTQYF. The chain is built from TRBV9 and TRBJ2-3; TCRdb returns TRBD1, unconfirmable since there is no DNA. The germline CDR1 and CDR2 sequences are SGDLS and YYNGEE. The CDR3 consists of 13 residues.

The CDR3 sequence is CASSLLGRGRPGNEQFF. V and J are TRBV5-1 and TRBJ2-1; TCRdb designates TRBD1, a call that cannot be tested without DNA. The length of the CDR3 is 17 residues. Looked up from germline, CDR1 is SGHRS and CDR2 is YFSETQ.

The chain joins TRBV3-1 to TRBJ2-7; TCRdb's assignment of TRBD1 cannot be checked, as there is no DNA. The CDR3 consists of 15 residues. In germline, CDR1 is LGHDT, CDR2 YNNKEL (reference sequence). The CDR3 sequence: CASSQVKAGATEQYF.

The chain couples TRBV5-1 to TRBJ2-2. This CDR3 has 15 amino acids. Germline lookup yields CDR1 SGHRS and CDR2 YFSETQ. This CDR3 is CASSVGQPNTGELFF.

V and J are TRBV7-9 and TRBJ2-7. The CDR3 spans 13 residues. The germline CDR1 and CDR2 sequences are SEHNR and FQNEAQ (reference sequence). The CDR3 sequence: CASSRDLHYEQYF. Full variable domain (remainder filled in from reference TRBV7-9 and TRBJ2-7): DTGVSQNPRHKITKRGQNVTFRCDPISEHNRLYWYRQTLGQGPEFLTYFQNEAQLEKSRLLSDRFSAERPKGSFSTLEIQRTEQGDSAMYLCASSRDLHYEQYFGPGTRLTVT.

The V gene is TRBV9, the J gene TRBJ2-1; TCRdb picks TRBD2, but there is no DNA to check that call. Germline values: CDR1 SGDLS, CDR2 YYNGEE. The CDR3 consists of 16 residues. CDR3 sequence reads: CASSQTSGSRDNEQFF.

The chain combines TRBV10-3 with TRBJ1-1. There are 15 residues in the CDR3. The V gene's germline CDR1 is ENHRY and CDR2 SYGVKD. The CDR3 sequence: CAISDEGYGDTEAFF.

The rearrangement links TRBV28 to TRBJ1-2; as DNA is missing, the TRBD1 call by TCRdb cannot be tested. CDR1 is MDHEN, CDR2 SYDVKM, per germline. CDR3 length equals 16 residues. The CDR3 sequence: CASSTPTPQGLGGYTF.

The chain carries TRBV19 and TRBJ1-4. In germline, CDR1 is LNHDA, CDR2 SQIVND (reference sequence). The CDR3 has 13 residues. CDR3 sequence reads: CASSIATNEKLFF.

V usage is TRBV4-1 and J usage is TRBJ1-5; with no DNA, the TCRdb D assignment of TRBD1 cannot be verified. The germline V gene has CDR1 MGHRA and CDR2 YSYEKL. The CDR3 sequence is 14 residues long. CDR3 region: CASSQGQGYQPQHF.

This sequence joins TRBV28 and TRBJ2-5; TCRdb outputs TRBD1, but without DNA this stays unchecked. CDR3 size: 15 residues. Germline V CDR1 and CDR2: MDHEN, SYDVKM. CDR3 protein: CASSSPGTEQETQYF.

The V and J genes are TRBV6-5 and TRBJ2-1; there is no DNA to check the TCRdb D call of TRBD2. Germline CDR1 is MNHEY and CDR2 is SVGAGI. This CDR3 comprises 14 residues. This CDR3 reads CASRGGRIYNEQFF.

This chain connects TRBV5-8 to TRBJ2-7; the D call from TCRdb, TRBD1, cannot be confirmed without DNA. Germline V CDR1 and CDR2: SGHTS, YDEGEE. This CDR3 spans 16 amino acids. CDR3 loop: CASTRWTGSKTYEQYF.

This chain joins TRBV20-1 and TRBJ2-5; TCRdb selects TRBD2, and the lack of DNA leaves this call unchecked. The CDR3 spans 15 residues. CDR1 is DFQATT, CDR2 SNEGSKA, per germline (reference sequence). The CDR3 protein is CSASPLAGRQETQYF.

The chain combines TRBV7-6 with TRBJ2-3; as DNA is missing, the TRBD1 call by TCRdb cannot be tested. This CDR3 has 11 residues. Germline CDR1 SGHVS, CDR2 FNYEAQ. CDR3: CASSYGQAQYF.

The rearrangement uses TRBV2 and TRBJ1-1; checking the TCRdb D call of TRBD1 is not possible without DNA. Germline V gene data show CDR1 as SNHLY and CDR2 as FYNNEI. There are 14 residues in the CDR3. The CDR3 sequence is CASRDAGKNTEAFF. Combining the CDR3 with reference TRBV2 and TRBJ1-1 gives the whole variable domain EPEVTQTPSHQVTQMGQEVILRCVPISNHLYFYWYRQILGQKVEFLVSFYNNEISEKSEIFDDQFSVERPDGSNFTLKIRSTKLEDSAMYFCASRDAGKNTEAFFGQGTRLTVV.

V gene TRBV30 combines with J gene TRBJ2-3; the D gene TCRdb calls, TRBD2, cannot be checked with no DNA. Germline assignment: CDR1 GTSNPN and CDR2 SVGIG (reference sequence). The CDR3 loop spans 15 amino acids. This CDR3 is CACLISGISTDTQYF. Full variable domain (missing parts from reference TRBV30 and TRBJ2-3): SQTIHQWPATLVQPVGSPLSLECTVEGTSNPNLYWYRQAAGRGLQLLFYSVGIGQISSEVPQNLSASRPQDRQFILSSKKLLLSDSGFYLCACLISGISTDTQYFGPGTRLTVL.

The chain uses TRBV5-1 and TRBJ2-5; TCRdb lists TRBD2, though no DNA is available to test this call. This CDR3 spans 14 amino acids. CDR1 is SGHRS and CDR2 is YFSETQ in the germline V gene. The CDR3 loop is CASRRVEIEETQYF.

The CDR3 here is CASRWALSTDTQYF. J is TRBJ2-3 and V is TRBV6-5. The germline V gene has CDR1 MNHEY and CDR2 SVGAGI. The CDR3 totals 14 residues.

The rearrangement links TRBV20-1 to TRBJ1-2; TCRdb names TRBD1, which stays unverified in the absence of DNA. From germline, CDR1 is DFQATT and CDR2 SNEGSKA (reference sequence). The length of the CDR3 is 13 residues. CDR3 region: CSARGTGGHGYTF.

The chain is built from TRBV18 and TRBJ2-7. The CDR3 has 14 amino acids. The germline CDR1 and CDR2 sequences are KGHSH and LQKENI. This CDR3 is CASSPLGVTYEQYF.

The rearrangement links TRBV14 to TRBJ2-4; as DNA is missing, the TRBD2 call by TCRdb cannot be tested. Germline CDR1 is SGHDN and CDR2 is FVKESK. The CDR3 has 17 residues. CDR3 residues: CASSLTGLAVTKNIQYF.